Sequencing of this T cell receptor beta chain was carried out in a study of T cell repertoires in cytomegalovirus infection. Across the study: CMV epitopes, recently identified HLA-C-restricted and well-studied HLA-B-restricted, were used. An indication of both CMV infection and matching HLA type came from public TCR beta signatures.

Study-wide findings and caveats: Totalled public TCR beta family frequency picked out people who carried CMV plus the relevant HLA. Predominance within the ex vivo response was attributable to HLA-C-restricted CMV-specific TCR beta clonotypes.

V lost 7 bases and J lost 2; bases outside the gene matches: 13. This CDR3 is built from 18 residues. Germline V gene sequence: CDR1 MGHRA, CDR2 YSYEKL. In its sample, this clonotype was seen once. The antigen is undetermined. One entry per CDR3 protein, called by TCRdb with MiXCR from the reads. Of some 500,000 distinct CDR3 sequences listed, around two fifths are singletons. The rearrangement links TRBV4-1 to TRBJ1-4; 10 bases agree with TRBD1. The clonotype comes from a human donor in good health (CMV status not recorded). Some clones in this sample may be carry-over from other donors' samples. The source was cultured PBMCs, collected from culture after CMV antigen stimulation. The CDR3 nucleotides read TGCGCCAGCAAGCCGGGAGGACAGGGGGTTGCCACTAATGAAAAACTGTTTTTT. Its protein product is CASKPGGQGVATNEKLFF.